What follows are 2 T cell receptor beta chains derived from one specimen sequenced in a study of CD8+CD57+ T cells in acquired aplastic anemia. It was genomic DNA that served as the template for profiling TCR beta VDJ and CDR3. From the reads, TCRdb called clonotypes with MiXCR, one entry per CDR3 protein. The sample consists of roughly 81,000 distinct CDR3 sequences, approximately 46% of them appearing once. The material sequenced was sorted CD4+, CD8+, or CD8+CD57+ T cells (not recorded which) from PBMCs. All receptors come from a human donor in good health, serving as a control.

Only a few counts were recorded for this clonotype. The chain carries TRBV12-3 or TRBV12-4 and TRBJ1-1; TRBD1 matches 7 bases. Trimming at V came to 1 base and at J to 0 bases, leaving 5 bases not matched to a gene. The CDR3 runs 16 residues. The CDR3 loop is CASSLEPGQLNTEAFF. CDR3 DNA: TGTGCCAGCAGTTTAGAGCCGGGACAGTTGAACACTGAAGCTTTCTTT.

There are many counts of this clonotype. The chain recombines TRBV19 with TRBJ1-1, with D perhaps TRBD1 (5 bases). The CDR3 sequence is 13 residues long. V lost 6 bases, J lost 11 bases, and 19 bases lay in between. CDR1 is LNHDA and CDR2 is SQIVND in the germline V gene (reference sequence). CDR3: CASSIGEGAHAFF. The CDR3 bases are TGTGCCAGTAGCATCGGAGAAGGGGCCCACGCTTTCTTT.